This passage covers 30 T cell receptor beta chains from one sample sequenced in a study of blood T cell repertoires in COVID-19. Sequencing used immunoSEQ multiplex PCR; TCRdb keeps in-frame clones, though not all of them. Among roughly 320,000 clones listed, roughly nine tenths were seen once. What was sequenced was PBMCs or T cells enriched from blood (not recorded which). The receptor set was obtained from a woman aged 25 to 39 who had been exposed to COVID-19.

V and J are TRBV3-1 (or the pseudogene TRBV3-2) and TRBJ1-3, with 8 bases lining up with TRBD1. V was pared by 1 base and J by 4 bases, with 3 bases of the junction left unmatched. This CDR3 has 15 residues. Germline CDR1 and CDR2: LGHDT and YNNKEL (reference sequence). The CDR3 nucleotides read TGTGCCAGCAGCCAAGCCAGGGGGCTCGGAAACACCATATATTTT. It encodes CASSQARGLGNTIYF.

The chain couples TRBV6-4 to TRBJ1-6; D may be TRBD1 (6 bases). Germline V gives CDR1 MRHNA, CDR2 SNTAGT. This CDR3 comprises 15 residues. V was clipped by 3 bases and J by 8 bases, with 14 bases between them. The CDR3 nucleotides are TGTGCCAGCAGTGATAGGGGACATGTGGATTCACCCCTCCACTTT. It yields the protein CASSDRGHVDSPLHF.

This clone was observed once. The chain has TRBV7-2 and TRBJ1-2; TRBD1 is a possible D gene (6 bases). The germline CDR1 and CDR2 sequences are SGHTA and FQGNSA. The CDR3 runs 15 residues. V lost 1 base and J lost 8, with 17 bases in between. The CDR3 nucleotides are TGTGCCAGCAGCTTAGGGGCAGGGGAGAACAACGGCTACACCTTC. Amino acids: CASSLGAGENNGYTF.

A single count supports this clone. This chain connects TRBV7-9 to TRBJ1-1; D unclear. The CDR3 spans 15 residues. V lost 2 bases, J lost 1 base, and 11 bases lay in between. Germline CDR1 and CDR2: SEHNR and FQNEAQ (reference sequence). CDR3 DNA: TGTGCCAGCAGCTTACGTGAGTCGTCGAACACTGAAGCTTTCTTT. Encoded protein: CASSLRESSNTEAFF.

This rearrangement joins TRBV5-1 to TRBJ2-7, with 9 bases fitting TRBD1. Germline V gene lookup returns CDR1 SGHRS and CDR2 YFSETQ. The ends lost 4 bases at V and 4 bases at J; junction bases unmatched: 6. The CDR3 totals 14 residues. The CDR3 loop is CASSPGQGRYEQYF. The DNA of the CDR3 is TGCGCCAGCAGCCCCGGACAGGGGAGGTACGAGCAGTACTTC.

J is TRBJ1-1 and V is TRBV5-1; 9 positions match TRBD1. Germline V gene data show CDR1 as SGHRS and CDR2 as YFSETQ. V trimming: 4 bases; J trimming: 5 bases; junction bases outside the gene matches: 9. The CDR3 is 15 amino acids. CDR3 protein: CASSSRTGVGTEAFF. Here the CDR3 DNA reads TGCGCCAGCAGCAGCCGGACAGGGGTGGGTACTGAAGCTTTCTTT.

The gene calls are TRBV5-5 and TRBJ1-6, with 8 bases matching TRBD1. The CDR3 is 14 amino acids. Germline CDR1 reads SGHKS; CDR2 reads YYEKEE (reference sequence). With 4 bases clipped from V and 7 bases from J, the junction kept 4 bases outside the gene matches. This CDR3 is CASSMGQDNSPLHF. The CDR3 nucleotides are TGTGCCAGCAGCATGGGACAGGACAATTCACCCCTCCACTTT.

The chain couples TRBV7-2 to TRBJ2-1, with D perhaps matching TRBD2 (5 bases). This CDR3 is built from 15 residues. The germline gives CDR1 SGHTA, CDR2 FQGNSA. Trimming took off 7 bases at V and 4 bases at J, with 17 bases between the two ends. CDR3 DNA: TGTGCCAGCAACTCGTCGAGGGCGATGTACAATGAGCAGTTCTTC. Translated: CASNSSRAMYNEQFF.

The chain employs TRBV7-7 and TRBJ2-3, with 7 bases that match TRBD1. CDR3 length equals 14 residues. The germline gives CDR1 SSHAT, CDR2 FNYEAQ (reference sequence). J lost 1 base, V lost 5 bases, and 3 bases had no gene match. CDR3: CASSPTGRTDTQYF. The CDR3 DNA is TGTGCCAGCAGCCCGACAGGGCGCACAGATACGCAGTATTTT.

The CDR3 reads CASSLVFLDTEAFF. The CDR3 DNA reads TGTGCCAGCAGCTTAGTGTTTCTCGACACTGAAGCTTTCTTT. V usage is TRBV7-2 and J usage is TRBJ1-1; D is ambiguous. The CDR3 has 14 amino acids. V dropped 1 base and J dropped 3 bases, with 9 bases sitting between them. Germline V gene sequence: CDR1 SGHTA, CDR2 FQGNSA. Supplemented by reference TRBV7-2 and TRBJ1-1, the full variable domain reads GAGVSQSPSNKVTEKGKDVELRCDPISGHTALYWYRQSLGQGLEFLIYFQGNSAPDKSGLPSDRFSAERTGGSVSTLTIQRTQQEDSAVYLCASSLVFLDTEAFFGQGTRLTVV.

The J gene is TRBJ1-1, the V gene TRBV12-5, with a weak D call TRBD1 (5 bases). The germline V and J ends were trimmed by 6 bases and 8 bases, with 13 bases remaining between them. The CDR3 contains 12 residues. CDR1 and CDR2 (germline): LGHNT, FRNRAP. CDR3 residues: CASGYQGSEAFF. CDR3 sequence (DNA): TGTGCTAGTGGGTATCAGGGATCCGAAGCTTTCTTT.

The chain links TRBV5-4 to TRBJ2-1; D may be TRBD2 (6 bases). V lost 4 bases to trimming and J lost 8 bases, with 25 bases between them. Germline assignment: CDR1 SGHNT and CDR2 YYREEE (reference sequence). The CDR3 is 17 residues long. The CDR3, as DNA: TGTGCCAGCAGCCCGACCTTTCGGGGGTTACCGGGGGATGAGCAGTTCTTC. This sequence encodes CASSPTFRGLPGDEQFF.

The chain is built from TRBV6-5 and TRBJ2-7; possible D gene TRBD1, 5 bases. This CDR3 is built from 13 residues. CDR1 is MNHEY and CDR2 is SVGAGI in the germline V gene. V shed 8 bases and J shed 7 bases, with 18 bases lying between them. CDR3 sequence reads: CASGRLGDREQYF. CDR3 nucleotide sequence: TGTGCCAGCGGAAGGCTAGGGGATCGAGAGCAGTACTTC.

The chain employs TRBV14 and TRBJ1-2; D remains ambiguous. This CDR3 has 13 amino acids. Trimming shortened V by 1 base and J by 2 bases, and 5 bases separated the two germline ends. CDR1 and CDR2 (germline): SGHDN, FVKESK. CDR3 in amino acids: CASSQALNYGYTF. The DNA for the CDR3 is TGTGCCAGCAGCCAAGCACTAAACTATGGCTACACCTTC.

The CDR3 DNA sequence: TGCGCCAGCAGCCCTCAGGGGGCGGGCACTGAAGCTTTCTTT. This gives the protein CASSPQGAGTEAFF. This sequence joins TRBV4-1 and TRBJ1-1; TRBD1 agrees at 8 bases. CDR3 length: 14 amino acids. Germline-derived CDR1 and CDR2 are MGHRA and YSYEKL. V lost 4 bases and J lost 4; bases outside the gene matches: 5.

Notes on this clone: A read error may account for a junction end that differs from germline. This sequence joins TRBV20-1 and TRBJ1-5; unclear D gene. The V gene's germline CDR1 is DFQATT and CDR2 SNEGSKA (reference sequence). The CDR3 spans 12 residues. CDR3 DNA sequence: TGCAGTGCGAGTCCTTACAATCTGCCCCAGCATTTT. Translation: CSASPYNLPQHF.

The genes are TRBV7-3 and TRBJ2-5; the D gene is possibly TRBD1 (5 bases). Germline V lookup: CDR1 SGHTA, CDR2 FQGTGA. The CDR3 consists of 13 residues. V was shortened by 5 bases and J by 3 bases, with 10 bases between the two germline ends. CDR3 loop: CASSQTREETQYF. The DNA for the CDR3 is TGTGCCAGCAGCCAAACCAGGGAAGAGACCCAGTACTTC.

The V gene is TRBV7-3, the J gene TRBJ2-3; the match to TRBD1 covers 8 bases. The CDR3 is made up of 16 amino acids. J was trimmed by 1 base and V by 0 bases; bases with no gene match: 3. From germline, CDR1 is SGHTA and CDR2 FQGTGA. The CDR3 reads CASSLTTGVGTDTQYF. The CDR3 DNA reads TGTGCCAGCAGCTTAACGACAGGGGTTGGCACAGATACGCAGTATTTT.

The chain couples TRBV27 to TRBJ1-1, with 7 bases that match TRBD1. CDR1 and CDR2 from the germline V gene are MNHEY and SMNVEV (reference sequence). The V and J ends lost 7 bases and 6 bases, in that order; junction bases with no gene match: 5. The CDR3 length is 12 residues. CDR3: CASKDRAAEAFF. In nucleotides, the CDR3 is TGTGCCAGCAAAGACAGGGCTGCTGAAGCTTTCTTT.

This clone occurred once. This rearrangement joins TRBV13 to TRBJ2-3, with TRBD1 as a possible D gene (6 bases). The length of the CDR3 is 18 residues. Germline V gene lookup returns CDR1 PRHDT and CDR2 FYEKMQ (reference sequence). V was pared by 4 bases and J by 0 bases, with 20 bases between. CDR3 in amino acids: CASSSRSGQSDSTDTQYF. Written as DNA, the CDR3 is TGTGCCAGCAGCTCGAGAAGCGGACAGTCGGACAGCACAGATACGCAGTATTTT. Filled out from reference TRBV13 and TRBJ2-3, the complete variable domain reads AAGVIQSPRHLIKEKRETATLKCYPIPRHDTVYWYQQGPGQDPQFLISFYEKMQSDKGSIPDRFSAQQFSDYHSELNMSSLELGDSALYFCASSSRSGQSDSTDTQYFGPGTRLTVL.

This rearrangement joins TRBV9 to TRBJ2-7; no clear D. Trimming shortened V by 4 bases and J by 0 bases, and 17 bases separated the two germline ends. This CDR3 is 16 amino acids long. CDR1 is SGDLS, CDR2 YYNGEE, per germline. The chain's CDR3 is CASSPHGDLSSYEQYF. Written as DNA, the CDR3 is TGTGCCAGCAGCCCACATGGTGACTTAAGCTCCTACGAGCAGTACTTC.

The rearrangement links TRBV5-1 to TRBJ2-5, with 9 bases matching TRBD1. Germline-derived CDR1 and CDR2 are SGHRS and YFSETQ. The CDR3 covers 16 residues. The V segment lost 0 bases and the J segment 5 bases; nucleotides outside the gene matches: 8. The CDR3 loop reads CASSLATGGPEETQYF. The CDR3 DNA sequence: TGCGCCAGCAGCTTGGCGACAGGGGGTCCTGAGGAGACCCAGTACTTC.

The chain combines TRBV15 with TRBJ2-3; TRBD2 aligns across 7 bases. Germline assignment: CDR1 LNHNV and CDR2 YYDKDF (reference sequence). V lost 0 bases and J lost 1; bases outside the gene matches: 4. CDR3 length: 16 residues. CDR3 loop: CATSRDKSGGTDTQYF. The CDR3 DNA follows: TGTGCCACCAGCAGAGATAAAAGCGGGGGCACAGATACGCAGTATTTT.

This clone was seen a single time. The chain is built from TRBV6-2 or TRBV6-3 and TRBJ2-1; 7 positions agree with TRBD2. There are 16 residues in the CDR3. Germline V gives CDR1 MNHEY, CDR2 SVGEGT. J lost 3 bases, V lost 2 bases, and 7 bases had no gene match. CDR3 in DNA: TGTGCCAGCAGTTACCGGCTAGCGGTTCTCTACAATGAGCAGTTCTTC. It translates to CASSYRLAVLYNEQFF.

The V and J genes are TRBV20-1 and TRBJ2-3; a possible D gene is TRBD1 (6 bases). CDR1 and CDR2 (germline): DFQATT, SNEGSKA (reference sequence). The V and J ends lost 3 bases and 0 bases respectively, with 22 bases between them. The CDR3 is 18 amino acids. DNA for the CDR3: TGCAGTGCTAGTTTCACGATCAAGGGACATACTAGCACAGATACGCAGTATTTT. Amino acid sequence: CSASFTIKGHTSTDTQYF.

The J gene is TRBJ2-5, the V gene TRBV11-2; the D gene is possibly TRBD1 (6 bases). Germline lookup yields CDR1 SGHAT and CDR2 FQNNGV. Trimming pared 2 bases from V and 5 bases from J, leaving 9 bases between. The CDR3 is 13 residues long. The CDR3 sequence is CASSLRTEETQYF. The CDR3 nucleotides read TGTGCCAGCAGCTTAAGGACAGAGGAGACCCAGTACTTC.

CDR3 nucleotides: TGTGCCAGCAGCCAAGACGGGACTAGTGAGAAAAAAACAAGGCACATTCAGTACTTC. Translating gives CASSQDGTSEKKTRHIQYF. The chain combines TRBV3-1 (or the pseudogene TRBV3-2) with TRBJ2-4; the match to TRBD2 covers 8 bases. CDR3 length: 19 residues. Losses at the gene ends were 0 bases for V and 8 bases for J; bases not matched to a gene: 18. Per the germline V gene, CDR1 is LGHDT and CDR2 is YNNKEL (reference sequence).

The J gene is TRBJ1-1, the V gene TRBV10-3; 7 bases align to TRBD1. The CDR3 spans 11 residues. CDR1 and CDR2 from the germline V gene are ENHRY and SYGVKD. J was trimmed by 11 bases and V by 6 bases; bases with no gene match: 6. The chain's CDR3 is CAIRTQGLAFF. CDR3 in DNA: TGTGCCATCAGGACACAGGGGCTCGCTTTCTTT.

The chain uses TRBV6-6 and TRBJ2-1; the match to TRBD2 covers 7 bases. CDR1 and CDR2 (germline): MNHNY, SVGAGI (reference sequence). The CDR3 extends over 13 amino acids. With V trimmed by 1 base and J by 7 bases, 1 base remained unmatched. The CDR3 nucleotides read TGTGCCAGCAGTTACTTGGGGGGGAATGAGCAGTTCTTC. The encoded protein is CASSYLGGNEQFF.

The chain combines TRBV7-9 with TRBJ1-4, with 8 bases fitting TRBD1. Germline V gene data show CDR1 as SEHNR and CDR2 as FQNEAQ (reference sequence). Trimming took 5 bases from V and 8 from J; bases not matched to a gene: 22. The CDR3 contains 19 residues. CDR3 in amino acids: CASSGRDTRGPEPSEKLFF. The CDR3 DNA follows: TGTGCCAGCAGCGGACGAGATACCAGGGGGCCTGAACCTTCCGAAAAACTGTTTTTT.